Below are 23 T cell receptor beta chains sequenced from a single sample in a study of T cell responses to AZD1222 COVID-19 vaccine. Produced via immunoSEQ multiplex PCR; TCRdb's table is partial and in-frame only. Among 28,000 or so clones listed, approximately 85% were seen once. The specimen was peripheral blood, collected 28 days after the second AZD1222 dose. The receptors stem from an adult who received the AZD1222 COVID-19 vaccine.

V gene TRBV4-3 combines with J gene TRBJ2-7; D is perhaps TRBD2 (5 bases). V was pared by 1 base and J by 5 bases, with 15 bases between. Germline V gene lookup returns CDR1 LGHNA and CDR2 YSLEER. The CDR3 contains 15 residues. CDR3 coding DNA: TGCGCCAGCAGCCAAGGGCGGACCCTAGCCCACGAGCAGTACTTC. The encoded protein is CASSQGRTLAHEQYF.

This clone appeared once. The chain employs TRBV5-6 and TRBJ2-2; 8 bases match TRBD2. Germline V gene lookup returns CDR1 SGHDT and CDR2 YYEEEE. The CDR3 is 15 amino acids. V shed 4 bases, J shed 3 bases, and the junction held 5 bases outside the gene matches. The CDR3 loop is CASSPTSGHTGELFF. CDR3 nucleotide sequence: TGTGCCAGCAGCCCTACTAGCGGACACACCGGGGAGCTGTTTTTT.

This chain connects TRBV6-1 to TRBJ1-6; D is ambiguous. Deletions cut 2 bases from V and 4 bases from J, with 12 bases between. From germline, CDR1 is MNHNS and CDR2 SASEGT. The CDR3 is 16 amino acids. In DNA form, the CDR3 reads TGTGCCAGCAGTGAAAGGAATCCCCCTTATAATTCACCCCTCCACTTT. Protein product: CASSERNPPYNSPLHF.

This rearrangement joins TRBV2 to TRBJ2-6; perhaps TRBD1 as D (6 bases). V was cut by 11 bases and J by 0 bases, with 11 bases left in between. Germline V gene lookup returns CDR1 SNHLY and CDR2 FYNNEI. This CDR3 is 14 amino acids long. CDR3: CAGRQASGANVLTF. For the CDR3, the DNA is TGTGCCGGAAGACAGGCCTCTGGGGCCAACGTCCTGACTTTC.

CDR3 sequence (DNA): TGTGCCAGCAGCCCCGAAACAGGGATGGGGGTCTATGGCTACACCTTC. Translated, it gives CASSPETGMGVYGYTF. The chain uses TRBV7-9 and TRBJ1-2; D might be TRBD1 (6 bases). This CDR3 has 16 amino acids. Germline V gene sequence: CDR1 SEHNR, CDR2 FQNEAQ (reference sequence). Trimming cost V 5 bases and J 4 bases, with 20 bases left between them.

V and J are TRBV19 and TRBJ1-6; D not certain. From germline, CDR1 is LNHDA and CDR2 SQIVND (reference sequence). The CDR3 spans 12 residues. The V gene lost 4 bases and the J gene lost 10 bases, with 8 bases spanning the gap. The CDR3 here is CASSTMESPLHF. The CDR3 DNA follows: TGTGCCAGTAGTACCATGGAGTCACCCCTCCACTTT.

The J gene is TRBJ1-4, the V gene TRBV7-9; no clear D gene. The CDR3 extends over 12 amino acids. Germline assignment: CDR1 SEHNR and CDR2 FQNEAQ (reference sequence). Trimming stripped 5 bases from V and 5 bases from J, with 6 bases between. CDR3 coding DNA: TGTGCCAGCAGCCCTGCGAATGAAAAACTGTTTTTT. It encodes CASSPANEKLFF.

The J gene is TRBJ1-1, the V gene TRBV18; 7 nucleotides align to TRBD1. The germline gives CDR1 KGHSH, CDR2 LQKENI. The ends lost 3 bases at V and 8 bases at J; junction bases unmatched: 6. The CDR3 is made up of 13 amino acids. The CDR3 here is CASSPATGSEAFF. The CDR3 region has the DNA TGTGCCAGCTCACCCGCGACAGGGAGCGAAGCTTTCTTT.

The rearrangement links TRBV4-3 to TRBJ1-3; tentatively, D is TRBD1 (5 bases). The germline V gene has CDR1 LGHNA and CDR2 YSLEER. The CDR3 length is 15 residues. Trimming cost V 1 base and J 2 bases, with 9 bases left between them. In nucleotides, the CDR3 is TGCGCCAGCAGCCAAGGGTTAGGGGCTGGAAACACCATATATTTT. The encoded protein is CASSQGLGAGNTIYF.

The J gene is TRBJ2-5, the V gene TRBV3-1 (or the pseudogene TRBV3-2), with 7 bases that match TRBD1. V lost 3 bases to trimming and J lost 5 bases; unmatched junction nucleotides: 12. Germline CDR1 LGHDT, CDR2 YNNKEL (reference sequence). The CDR3 sequence is 16 residues long. The CDR3: CASSQWAQGLGETQYF. The CDR3 DNA follows: TGTGCCAGCAGCCAGTGGGCACAGGGGCTTGGTGAGACCCAGTACTTC.

V is TRBV7-2 and J is TRBJ1-2, with D tentatively TRBD1 (6 bases). Trimming took off 5 bases at V and 2 bases at J, with 21 bases between the two ends. This CDR3 has 17 residues. Per germline, CDR1 SGHTA and CDR2 FQGNSA. The CDR3 reads CASSPAYLTGTNYGYTF. The CDR3 nucleotides read TGTGCCAGCAGCCCAGCCTACCTGACAGGCACAAACTATGGCTACACCTTC.

This clone is a singleton in its sample. The chain joins TRBV11-2 to TRBJ2-5, with TRBD2 matching over 10 bases. The germline gives CDR1 SGHAT, CDR2 FQNNGV. The CDR3 spans 16 residues. The ends lost 1 base at V and 5 bases at J; junction bases unmatched: 7. The CDR3 spells CASSLGQRGGRETQYF. The CDR3, as DNA: TGTGCCAGCAGCTTAGGCCAGCGGGGGGGCCGGGAGACCCAGTACTTC.

The genes are TRBV27 and TRBJ2-7, with 7 bases lining up with TRBD1. Trimming took 5 bases from V and 2 from J; bases not matched to a gene: 9. This CDR3 contains 15 residues. Germline V CDR1 and CDR2: MNHEY, SMNVEV (reference sequence). In DNA form, the CDR3 reads TGTGCCAGCAGTACCCGGGACAGACGAACCTACGAGCAGTACTTC. Its protein is CASSTRDRRTYEQYF.

This clone has more than one count but fewer than ten. The gene calls are TRBV4-2 and TRBJ2-2, with 9 bases aligning to TRBD2. The CDR3 consists of 18 residues. Losses at the gene ends were 1 base for V and 6 bases for J; bases not matched to a gene: 12. The germline CDR1 and CDR2 sequences are LGHNA and YNFKEQ. The CDR3 DNA sequence: TGTGCCAGCAGCCAAGGAACCCAAGCGGGGGGTTACGCCGGGGAGCTGTTTTTT. Translated: CASSQGTQAGGYAGELFF.

This chain uses TRBV7-9 with TRBJ2-5; TRBD1 matches 11 bases. CDR1 is SEHNR, CDR2 FQNEAQ, per germline (reference sequence). The CDR3 is 15 residues long. J was trimmed by 4 bases and V by 5 bases; bases with no gene match: 6. The CDR3 DNA follows: TGTGCCAGCAGCCCCGGACAGGGGGCGCCAGAGACCCAGTACTTC. Residues: CASSPGQGAPETQYF.

CDR3 coding DNA: TGTGCCATCAGTGAGTCGCAGGGACAGAATTCACCCCTCCACTTT. Translation: CAISESQGQNSPLHF. V and J are TRBV10-3 and TRBJ1-6, with 7 bases matching TRBD1. CDR1 is ENHRY, CDR2 SYGVKD, per germline. The CDR3 is made up of 15 amino acids. V was clipped by 0 bases and J by 7 bases; unmatched bases: 3.

This chain connects TRBV11-2 to TRBJ1-5; TRBD1 matches at 11 bases. The germline V gene has CDR1 SGHAT and CDR2 FQNNGV. V was pared by 5 bases and J by 5 bases, with 5 bases of the junction left unmatched. This CDR3 region has 15 residues. The CDR3 protein is CASSAGTGGYQPQHF. DNA of the CDR3: TGTGCCAGCAGCGCAGGGACAGGGGGATATCAGCCCCAGCATTTT.

CDR3 sequence (DNA): TGTGCCAGCAGCCATACCGGGAGGGAAGATACGCAGTATTTT. Translation gives CASSHTGREDTQYF. The chain employs TRBV11-1 and TRBJ2-3; TRBD2 matches at 8 bases. Germline trimming cut 5 bases from V and 5 bases from J; bases unmatched to any gene: 6. CDR3 length: 14 residues. CDR1 is SGHAT, CDR2 FQDESV, per germline (reference sequence).

The rearrangement links TRBV13 to TRBJ1-1, with TRBD1 matching over 11 bases. Germline V gene sequence: CDR1 PRHDT, CDR2 FYEKMQ (reference sequence). J was trimmed by 3 bases and V by 0 bases; bases with no gene match: 18. The length of the CDR3 is 21 residues. CDR3 DNA: TGTGCCAGCAGCTTAGGAGGTAAGGTGGGACAGGGGGGGCGTAGGGACACTGAAGCTTTCTTT. Its protein is CASSLGGKVGQGGRRDTEAFF. The whole variable domain, filled in from reference TRBV13 and TRBJ1-1, reads AAGVIQSPRHLIKEKRETATLKCYPIPRHDTVYWYQQGPGQDPQFLISFYEKMQSDKGSIPDRFSAQQFSDYHSELNMSSLELGDSALYFCASSLGGKVGQGGRRDTEAFFGQGTRLTVV.

This rearrangement joins TRBV25-1 to TRBJ1-1; no clear D gene. Germline V CDR1 and CDR2: MGHDK, SYGVNS. The CDR3 consists of 15 residues. Trimming took 0 bases from V and 0 from J, leaving 8 bases between them. Written as DNA, the CDR3 is TGTGCCAGCAGTGAATATAAGGGTCTGAACACTGAAGCTTTCTTT. Protein: CASSEYKGLNTEAFF.

The CDR3 DNA follows: TGTGCCAGTAAAACAGGGGGCCCTGGAAACACCATATATTTT. This encodes CASKTGGPGNTIYF. This rearrangement joins TRBV28 to TRBJ1-3; 9 positions agree with TRBD1. The ends lost 9 bases at V and 2 bases at J; junction bases unmatched: 5. The germline V gene has CDR1 MDHEN and CDR2 SYDVKM. This CDR3 region has 14 residues.

The chain carries TRBV7-6 and TRBJ2-2; D gene unclear. Trimming shortened V by 2 bases and J by 2 bases, and 9 bases separated the two germline ends. The CDR3 totals 15 residues. Germline CDR1 and CDR2: SGHVS and FNYEAQ. CDR3 loop: CASSLLGLNTGELFF. In DNA, the CDR3 is TGTGCCAGCAGCTTACTAGGCCTTAACACCGGGGAGCTGTTTTTT.

This chain joins TRBV7-9 and TRBJ2-5; 10 positions agree with TRBD2. Germline V gene lookup returns CDR1 SEHNR and CDR2 FQNEAQ (reference sequence). V lost 0 bases and J lost 1; bases outside the gene matches: 5. This CDR3 is 17 amino acids long. The CDR3: CASSLAISGGTQETQYF. CDR3 coding DNA: TGTGCCAGCAGCTTAGCGATTAGCGGGGGGACCCAAGAGACCCAGTACTTC.